The TCR beta chain described here comes from a study of blood T cell repertoires in COVID-19. Study in general: Some COVID-19 samples were acute and others convalescent; all came from the United States, Italy and Spain. Sources were T cells, B-cell-depleted T cells, or PBMCs; the material itself was cDNA or gDNA.

Original processing notes: Reference gene primer amplification gave nucleated cell count estimates. Method: immunoSEQ multiplex PCR; TCRdb's copy keeps in-frame clones and lacks some. V, J and clone size are taken as reported in that table, and D and trimming were inferred from the DNA itself. The sample contains about 260,000 clones, around four fifths of which appear only once. Germline V gene sequence: CDR1 MNHEY, CDR2 SMNVEV (reference sequence). The V and J ends lost 5 bases and 2 bases respectively, with 12 bases between them. CDR3 length: 14 amino acids. The sample consisted of peripheral blood. This clonotype originated in a man aged 60 to 69 with acute or convalescent COVID-19. This chain links TRBV27 with TRBJ2-5; tentative D call: TRBD2 (6 bases). The CDR3 here is CASSRGTQQETQYF. Here the CDR3 DNA reads TGTGCCAGCAGTCGCGGGACGCAACAAGAGACCCAGTACTTC.